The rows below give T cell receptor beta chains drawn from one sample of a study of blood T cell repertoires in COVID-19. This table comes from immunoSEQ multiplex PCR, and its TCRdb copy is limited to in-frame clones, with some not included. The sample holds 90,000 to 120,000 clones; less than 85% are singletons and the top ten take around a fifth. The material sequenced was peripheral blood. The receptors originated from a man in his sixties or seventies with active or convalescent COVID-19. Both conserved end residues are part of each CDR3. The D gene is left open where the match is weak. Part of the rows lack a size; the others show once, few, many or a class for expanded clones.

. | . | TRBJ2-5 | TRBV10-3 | TGTGCCGTCGCGGCTGGCCAAGAGACCCAGTACTTC | CAVAAGQETQYF
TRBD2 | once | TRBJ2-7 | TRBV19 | TGTGCCAGTTCCGGGACTAGCGGGACCTACGAGCAGTACTTC | CASSGTSGTYEQYF
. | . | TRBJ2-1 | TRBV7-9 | TGTGCCAGCAGTTTAGAGGCAGGGCGGTTCTTC | CASSLEAGRFF
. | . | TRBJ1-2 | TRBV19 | TGTGCCAGTACACGATTGGGAGGGCATGGCTACACCTTC | CASTRLGGHGYTF
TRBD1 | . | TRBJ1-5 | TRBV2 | TGTGCCAGCAGTCCACAGACAGGGCGGCAGCCCCAGCATTTT | CASSPQTGRQPQHF
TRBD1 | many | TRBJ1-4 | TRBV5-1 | TGCGCCAGCAGCTTCGCAGGGGGCGCGGAGATTGAAAAACTGTTTTTT | CASSFAGGAEIEKLFF
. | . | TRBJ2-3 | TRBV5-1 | TGCGCCAGCAGCTTGGCCTCTGAGACAGATACGCAGTATTTT | CASSLASETDTQYF
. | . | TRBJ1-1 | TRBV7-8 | TGTGCCAGCAGCTTAACCCCCTGGCAGGGTGGGAACACTGAAGCTTTCTTT | CASSLTPWQGGNTEAFF
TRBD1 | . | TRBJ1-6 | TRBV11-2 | TGTGCCAGCAGCCCCTGGGACAGGGGAAGGAATTCACCCCTCCACTTT | CASSPWDRGRNSPLHF
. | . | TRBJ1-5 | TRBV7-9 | TGTGCCAGCAGCTTAGGTGGGCGCTTGAATCAGCCCCAGCATTTT | CASSLGGRLNQPQHF
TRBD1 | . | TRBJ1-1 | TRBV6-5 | TGTGCCAGCGCAGGGGGTTTGAACACTGAAGCTTTCTTT | CASAGGLNTEAFF
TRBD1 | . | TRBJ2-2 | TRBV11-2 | TGTGCCAGCAGCCCCCCCGGGACAGTACCCGGGGAGCTGTTTTTT | CASSPPGTVPGELFF
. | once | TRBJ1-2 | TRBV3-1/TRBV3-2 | TGTGCCAGCAGCCAAGGAGGGAGCGGCTATGGCTACACCTTC | CASSQGGSGYGYTF
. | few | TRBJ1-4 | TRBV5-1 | TGCGCCAGCAGTTTCCAGGGCCAGGAAAAACTGTTTTTT | CASSFQGQEKLFF
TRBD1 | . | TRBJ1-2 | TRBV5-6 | TGTGCCAGCAGCTCGAACCTCGGGACAGACTATGGCTACACCTTC | CASSSNLGTDYGYTF
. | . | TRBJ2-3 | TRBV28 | TGTGCCAGCAATAGCCAGGGAACTAGCACAGATACGCAGTATTTT | CASNSQGTSTDTQYF
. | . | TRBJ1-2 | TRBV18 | TGTGCCAGCTCACCACCAGGAATCAACAGGAATGGCTACACCTTC | CASSPPGINRNGYTF
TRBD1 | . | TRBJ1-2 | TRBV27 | TGTGCCAGCAGTTTAACAGGGGGCGACGTAGGGAGTGGCTACACCTTC | CASSLTGGDVGSGYTF
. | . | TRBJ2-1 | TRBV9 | TGTGCCTCGAGGGGGAAAAATGAGCAGTTCTTC | CASRGKNEQFF
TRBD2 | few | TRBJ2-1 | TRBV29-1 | TGCAGCGTTGAATATCTAGCGGGAAGGTTCTTC | CSVEYLAGRFF
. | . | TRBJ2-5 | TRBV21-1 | TGTGCCAGCAACTACAGGGGGGAGACCCAGTACTTC | CASNYRGETQYF
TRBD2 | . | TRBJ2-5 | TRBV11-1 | TGTGCCAGCAGCCTGGGGGTAGCGGGGCGTGAGACCCAGTACTTC | CASSLGVAGRETQYF
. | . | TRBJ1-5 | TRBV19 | TGTGCCAGTAGTATGAGTCGGGAGCCCCAGCATTTT | CASSMSREPQHF
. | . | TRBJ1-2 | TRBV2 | TGTGCCAGCAGTGCCCTCGCAGGGACTAACTATGGCTACACCTTC | CASSALAGTNYGYTF
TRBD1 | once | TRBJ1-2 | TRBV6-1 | TGTGCCAGCAGTGAATCCTACCGGGACAGGGCGGTGGATGGCTACACCTTC | CASSESYRDRAVDGYTF
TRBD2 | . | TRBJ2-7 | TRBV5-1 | TGCGCCAGCAGCTTGACGCTAGCGGGAGACGTGGGATACGAGCAGTACTTC | CASSLTLAGDVGYEQYF
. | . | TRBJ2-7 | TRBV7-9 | TGTGCCAGCAGCTCCGGGCGGGACTTCCACGAGCAGTACTTC | CASSSGRDFHEQYF
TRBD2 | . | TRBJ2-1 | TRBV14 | TGTGCCAGCAGCCATATAGCGGGAGCTACCTACAATGAGCAGTTCTTC | CASSHIAGATYNEQFF
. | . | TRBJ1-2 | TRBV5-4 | TGTGCCAGCAGCTTGAACAGAGCCTATGGCTACACCTTC | CASSLNRAYGYTF
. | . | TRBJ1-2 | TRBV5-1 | TGCGCCAGCAGCTTGGTTGGTCAGGAACAGGGAAAGGATGGCTACACCTTC | CASSLVGQEQGKDGYTF
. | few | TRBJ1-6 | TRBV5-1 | TGCGCCAGCAAACAGGACAACTATAATTCACCCCTCCACTTT | CASKQDNYNSPLHF
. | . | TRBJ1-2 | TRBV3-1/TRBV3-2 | TGTGCCAGCAGCCCCGACGGGGACTATGGCTACACCTTC | CASSPDGDYGYTF
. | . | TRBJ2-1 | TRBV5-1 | TGCGCCAGCAGCGACAGCTCCTACAATGAGCAGTTCTTC | CASSDSSYNEQFF
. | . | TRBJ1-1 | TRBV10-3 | TGTGCCATCAGTGAGTCGGGCGGGCAAACTGAAGCTTTCTTT | CAISESGGQTEAFF
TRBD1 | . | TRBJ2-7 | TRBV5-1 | TGCGCCAGCAGCTCCAATCCGGGACAGGGAGAGATGCAGTACTTC | CASSSNPGQGEMQYF
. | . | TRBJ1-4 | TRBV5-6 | TGTGCCAGCAGCTTGGAAGGGGCAACTAATGAAAAACTGTTTTTT | CASSLEGATNEKLFF
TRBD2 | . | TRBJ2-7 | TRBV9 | TGTGCCAGCAGTGCCAGTCCTAGCGGGTACGAGCAGTACTTC | CASSASPSGYEQYF
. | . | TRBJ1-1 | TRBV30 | TGTGCCTGGACCGGAGATGAAACCGCTGAAGCTTTCTTT | CAWTGDETAEAFF
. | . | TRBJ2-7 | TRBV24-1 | TGTGCCACCAGTGACCGCCTCCCAGTTTACGAGCAGTACTTC | CATSDRLPVYEQYF
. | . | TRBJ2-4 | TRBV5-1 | TGCGCCAGCAGCTCTACAGTCCTACTAGCCAAAAACATTCAGTACTTC | CASSSTVLLAKNIQYF